The entry that follows covers one TCR beta chain sequence. Some clones are missing from TCRdb's copy, which holds only in-frame ones; the method was immunoSEQ multiplex PCR. The sample lists millions of clones, 85% to 95% occurring once. The data were taken from a study of shared clonotypes between healthy human individuals. Source material: naive CD4+ T cells sorted from blood. As to subset: CD45RA+ positively selected. The sequence came from a man younger than 35 in good health.

This CDR3 reads CATSRDLPTDQETQYF. CDR3 sequence (DNA): TGTGCCACCAGCAGAGATCTTCCGACGGACCAAGAGACCCAGTACTTC. The chain carries TRBV15 and TRBJ2-5; the D is unclear. The CDR3 sequence is 16 residues long. Germline lookup yields CDR1 LNHNV and CDR2 YYDKDF (reference sequence). The ends were cut back, 0 bases at V and 0 bases at J, with 11 bases in the middle.